This T cell receptor (beta chain) was identified in a study of blood T cell repertoires in COVID-19. V was cut by 4 bases and J by 4 bases, with 11 bases left in between. The germline CDR1 and CDR2 sequences are SGHKS and YYEKEE (reference sequence). This CDR3 region has 13 residues. This table comes from immunoSEQ multiplex PCR, and its TCRdb copy is limited to in-frame clones, with some not included. There are hundreds of thousands of clones in the sample; roughly 90% occur only once, and approximately 3% lies in the top ten. The sample comprised peripheral blood. This sequence originates from a woman in her twenties or thirties with COVID-19, enrolled during active disease. The J gene is TRBJ1-2, the V gene TRBV5-5, with unresolved D. CDR3 nucleotides: TGTGCCAGCAGCCCCGGTAGCGGCTATGGCTACACCTTC. This codes for CASSPGSGYGYTF.